This T cell receptor (beta chain) was obtained from a study of spatial heterogeneity in lung cancer. Across the study: At a median of around 23 months after resection, follow-up PBMC samples were sequenced when available. Alpha-chain sequences were consistently detected in smaller numbers than beta-chain sequences.

Unique molecular identifiers, one per molecule, were present on every TCR cDNA molecule. TCRdb re-derived calls from the 5' RACE reads in MiXCR, one entry per CDR3 protein. Here the sample spans about 120,000 distinct CDR3 sequences, 12% being singletons. The V and J ends lost 5 bases and 2 bases respectively, with 7 bases between them. CDR1 is SNHLY, CDR2 FYNNEI, per germline. The CDR3 runs to 13 residues. As to time point: blood at routine non-recurrence follow-up after resection. Whole RNA obtained from tumor, nontumor lung or frozen PBMC underwent sequencing without sorting. This chain links TRBV2 with TRBJ1-5; D ambiguous. Sample: PBMCs, taken at follow-up. The sequence was obtained from a male donor with early-stage non-small cell lung cancer. The DNA of the CDR3 is TGTGCCAGCAGTAGACGGGGCAATCAGCCCCAGCATTTT. The encoded protein is CASSRRGNQPQHF.